This T cell receptor beta chain comes out of a study of T cell responses to AZD1222 COVID-19 vaccine. Libraries were prepared by immunoSEQ multiplex PCR; TCRdb keeps only in-frame clonotypes and omits some of them. Among about 72,000 clones listed, roughly 85% were seen once. Concerning this clone: Antigen unknown.

Germline lookup yields CDR1 LGHDT and CDR2 YNNKEL (reference sequence). The CDR3 runs 16 residues. V dropped 0 bases and J dropped 5 bases, with 14 bases sitting between them. Study-wide points: Distributed over spike, vaccine-associated CD4 TCRs predominated at 160-218 and 743-854.

The sample consisted of peripheral blood, taken on day 0 of AZD1222 vaccination. This receptor was obtained from an adult in good health. The genes are TRBV3-1 (or the pseudogene TRBV3-2) and TRBJ2-1; maybe TRBD2 (6 bases). CDR3 amino acids: CASSQDRGTAHNEQFF. The CDR3 region has the DNA TGTGCCAGCAGCCAAGATCGCGGGACCGCACACAATGAGCAGTTCTTC.